This T cell receptor (beta chain) was documented in a study of T cells in Graves' hyperthyroidism and ophthalmopathy. General study findings and limits: Peripheral blood also featured most of the thyroid clonotypes expanded above 0.001.

Amplification of TCR beta CDR3 regions used RNA as the template. The study used the HTBI primer set for a first-round RT-PCR of the TCR CDR3. TCRdb itself ran the multiplex PCR reads through MiXCR, one entry per CDR3 protein. The sample holds 650,000 to 750,000 distinct CDR3 sequences; roughly 15% are singletons and the top ten take roughly 10%. Exclusion criteria comprised uncontrolled infection, other autoimmune disease, pregnancy or lactation. This clonotype was picked up a small number of times. The target antigen is unknown. Germline V gene sequence: CDR1 DFQATT, CDR2 SNEGSKA (reference sequence). The CDR3 length is 15 residues. V was clipped by 6 bases and J by 9 bases, with 27 bases between them.

The source material was blood. This clonotype originated in a woman younger than 35 with Graves' hyperthyroidism. This chain uses TRBV20-1 with TRBJ2-7; D tentatively reads TRBD1 or TRBD2 (7 bases each). Written as DNA, the CDR3 is TGCAGTGCGGAGCACGAACAGGGGCGGGCGGGAGCGCAGTACTTC. It yields the protein CSAEHEQGRAGAQYF.